The clone carrying this T cell receptor (gamma chain) qualifies as medium-sized. At the DNA level, this CDR3 is encoded by other sequences in the same sample as well. TCRdb re-identified clones in the multiplex PCR reads via CATT. The profile shows approximately 32,000 gamma-chain clones, over 1.3% of them singletons. The data are from a study of γδ T cells in repeated Plasmodium falciparum infection. The CDR3 totals 16 residues. Trimming cost V 1 base and J 7 bases; bases outside gene matches: 4. Germline V lookup: CDR1 GITISATS, CDR2 ISYDGTV (reference sequence). Flow sorting of PBMC yielded separate Vgamma9/Vdelta2+ and Vdelta2-negative gammadelta T cell populations for bulk repertoire analysis.

The clonotype was recovered from a pool of human donors (malaria-infected and uninfected, not separated). The sample comprised gamma-delta T cells from blood. The chain links TRGV9 to TRGJP. Here the CDR3 DNA reads TGTGCCTTGTGGGAGGTCGACGAGTTGGGCAAAAAAATCAAGGTATTT. Its translation is CALWEVDELGKKIKVF.